This T cell receptor (beta chain) appears in the sequencing data of a study of blood T cell repertoires in COVID-19. Study-wide context: The samples span acute and convalescent COVID-19 from the United States, Italy and Spain.

Method: immunoSEQ multiplex PCR; TCRdb's copy keeps in-frame clones and lacks some. The repertoire holds 190,000 or so clones, with about 85% as singletons. The CDR3 covers 14 residues. V lost 7 bases and J 5 bases, leaving 15 bases between the germline ends. The germline gives CDR1 SNHLY, CDR2 FYNNEI. Enrolled through a virtual design, the participants were between roughly 18 and 90 years of age and came from 24 US areas. The rearrangement uses TRBV2 and TRBJ1-5, with D tentatively TRBD1 (6 bases). This clonotype was sampled from a woman aged 25-40 years who had recovered from COVID-19. The sample was PBMCs or T cells enriched from blood (not recorded which). CDR3 residues: CASTVQGSDQPQHF. The DNA for the CDR3 is TGTGCCAGCACCGTACAGGGATCAGATCAGCCCCAGCATTTT. Looking up the rest from reference TRBV2 and TRBJ1-5 gives the full variable domain: EPEVTQTPSHQVTQMGQEVILRCVPISNHLYFYWYRQILGQKVEFLVSFYNNEISEKSEIFDDQFSVERPDGSNFTLKIRSTKLEDSAMYFCASTVQGSDQPQHFGDGTRLSIL.